This passage covers 27 T cell receptor beta chains from one sample sequenced in a study of shared clonotypes between healthy human individuals. Naive CD8 cells lacked CD45RO and underwent positive selection for CCR7, leaving out terminally differentiated effector memory CD45RA+ cells. Only in-frame clones appear in the TCRdb table, and some are missing; sequencing was by immunoSEQ multiplex PCR. There are around 1.9 million clones in the sample; 93% occur only once, and over 1.5% lies in the top ten. The sequenced sample consisted of naive CD8+ T cells from PBMCs. The source is a man between 18 and 35 years old in good health. Some clones in this sample may be carry-over from other donors' samples.

V and J are TRBV28 and TRBJ1-5, with D perhaps TRBD1 (6 bases). V was clipped by 3 bases and J by 6 bases, with 12 bases between them. The CDR3 is 14 residues long. CDR1 and CDR2 (germline): MDHEN, SYDVKM. CDR3 DNA: TGTGCCAGCAGTTTGCGTGGACAGTTTCAGCCCCAGCATTTT. Its translation is CASSLRGQFQPQHF.

This clone was seen only a few times. The V gene is TRBV27, the J gene TRBJ2-1; either TRBD1 or TRBD2 may supply D (5 bases each). Deletions cut 6 bases from V and 2 bases from J, with 14 bases between. This CDR3 spans 15 amino acids. CDR1 and CDR2 from the germline V gene are MNHEY and SMNVEV (reference sequence). CDR3 region: CASRPPGHPYNEQFF. For the CDR3, the DNA is TGTGCCAGCAGGCCGCCGGGGCATCCCTACAATGAGCAGTTCTTC.

This clone was seen a single time. V gene TRBV4-3 combines with J gene TRBJ2-1; TRBD2 is a possible D gene (6 bases). This CDR3 spans 16 amino acids. The germline CDR1 and CDR2 sequences are LGHNA and YSLEER. The V and J ends lost 0 bases and 9 bases respectively, with 18 bases between them. Here the CDR3 DNA reads TGCGCCAGCAGCCAAGATCCCGCGGGAACGCAGGGTGAGCAGTTCTTC. Its translation is CASSQDPAGTQGEQFF.

This clone was counted once. CDR3 in DNA: TGTGCCATCAGTGGGCAGGGCACCTACGAGCAGTACTTC. Translation gives CAISGQGTYEQYF. V and J are TRBV10-3 and TRBJ2-7, with a weak D call TRBD1 (5 bases). Germline loops: CDR1 ENHRY, CDR2 SYGVKD. Trimming stripped 4 bases from V and 2 bases from J, with 9 bases between. The CDR3 runs 13 residues.

This rearrangement joins TRBV4-2 to TRBJ1-2; no clear D gene. V shed 0 bases and J shed 7 bases, with 21 bases lying between them. Germline loops: CDR1 LGHNA, CDR2 YNFKEQ. CDR3 size: 17 residues. CDR3: CASSQDLTQVGQVGYTF. In DNA form, the CDR3 reads TGTGCCAGCAGCCAAGACCTTACCCAGGTAGGGCAAGTTGGCTACACCTTC.

This clone was seen a few times. The CDR3 sequence: CASSLAGEQEKLFF. The CDR3 DNA follows: TGTGCCAGCAGCTTGGCAGGGGAACAGGAAAAACTGTTTTTT. The V and J genes are TRBV7-9 and TRBJ1-4, with D possibly being TRBD1 (6 bases). The CDR3 is made up of 14 amino acids. Germline assignment: CDR1 SEHNR and CDR2 FQNEAQ (reference sequence). Trimming removed 3 bases from V and 8 bases from J, with 13 bases in between.

The chain links TRBV28 to TRBJ2-1; D is ambiguous. V was clipped by 7 bases and J by 0 bases, with 10 bases between them. CDR3 size: 14 residues. In germline, CDR1 is MDHEN, CDR2 SYDVKM. CDR3 amino acids: CASITRSSYNEQFF. The CDR3 coding sequence is TGTGCCAGCATTACCCGGAGCTCCTACAATGAGCAGTTCTTC.

The V call is TRBV5-8, the J call TRBJ1-1, with D hard to call. This CDR3 region has 14 residues. Germline loops: CDR1 SGHTS, CDR2 YDEGEE. Trimming shortened V by 0 bases and J by 7 bases, and 13 bases separated the two germline ends. CDR3 in amino acids: CASSLVSGSVEAFF. CDR3 nucleotide sequence: TGTGCCAGCAGCTTGGTATCGGGGTCGGTTGAAGCTTTCTTT.

The CDR3 nucleotides read TGTGCCAGCAGCGGGCTAGCGGGAGGAGGCAATGAGCAGTTCTTC. Protein sequence: CASSGLAGGGNEQFF. The chain carries TRBV4-2 and TRBJ2-1, with TRBD2 identical over 11 bases. There are 15 residues in the CDR3. Looked up from germline, CDR1 is LGHNA and CDR2 is YNFKEQ. V dropped 5 bases and J dropped 6; count of bases not matched to a gene: 6.

The chain uses TRBV9 and TRBJ1-2, with TRBD1 matching over 7 bases. From germline, CDR1 is SGDLS and CDR2 YYNGEE. The CDR3 sequence is 15 residues long. After removal of 8 bases from V and 2 bases from J, the junction contained 12 bases not matched to a gene. The DNA of the CDR3 is TGTGCCAGTTCTGAGGGGGCCCTCCTAAACTATGGCTACACCTTC. It yields the protein CASSEGALLNYGYTF.

This chain links TRBV7-9 with TRBJ2-4, with D unresolved. This CDR3 region has 15 residues. Germline V gives CDR1 SEHNR, CDR2 FQNEAQ (reference sequence). V lost 5 bases and J lost 8, with 19 bases in between. The CDR3 is CASSRTGLDVDIQYF. The CDR3 DNA follows: TGTGCCAGCAGCCGTACCGGGCTAGACGTAGACATTCAGTACTTC.

The chain has TRBV15 and TRBJ1-3, with no clear D. Per germline, CDR1 LNHNV and CDR2 YYDKDF (reference sequence). There are 14 residues in the CDR3. V was pared by 5 bases and J by 0 bases, with 8 bases between. CDR3: CATSQEVSGNTIYF. The CDR3 bases are TGTGCCACCAGCCAAGAGGTCTCTGGAAACACCATATATTTT.

This rearrangement joins TRBV27 to TRBJ2-1, with D perhaps given as TRBD1 or TRBD2 (5 bases each). V was shortened by 5 bases and J by 8 bases, with 16 bases between the two germline ends. CDR1 is MNHEY and CDR2 is SMNVEV in the germline V gene (reference sequence). CDR3 size: 14 residues. The CDR3 sequence: CASSPGPAPDEQFF. The CDR3 DNA follows: TGTGCCAGCAGTCCGGGACCGGCCCCCGATGAGCAGTTCTTC.

V and J are TRBV25-1 and TRBJ1-4; 9 bases fit TRBD1. V was pared by 2 bases and J by 10 bases, with 5 bases of the junction left unmatched. The CDR3 loop spans 14 amino acids. Per the germline V gene, CDR1 is MGHDK and CDR2 is SYGVNS. The DNA for the CDR3 is TGTGCCAGCAGTGAAAGCGGGGACAGGGCAAAACTGTTTTTT. Encoded protein: CASSESGDRAKLFF.

The chain links TRBV9 to TRBJ2-1; the match to TRBD2 covers 8 bases. From germline, CDR1 is SGDLS and CDR2 YYNGEE. V dropped 0 bases and J dropped 6; count of bases not matched to a gene: 14. The CDR3 is made up of 18 amino acids. DNA for the CDR3: TGTGCCAGCAGCGTAGGTTCGGCACTCAGCGGGAGAGTCAATGAGCAGTTCTTC. Protein product: CASSVGSALSGRVNEQFF.

With respect to this clone: The same CDR3 is also encoded by other DNA sequences in this sample. The rearrangement joins TRBV5-1 to TRBJ2-7; the D gene could be TRBD1 or TRBD2 (5 bases each). Looked up from germline, CDR1 is SGHRS and CDR2 is YFSETQ. V was clipped by 4 bases and J by 3 bases, with 5 bases between them. This CDR3 spans 11 amino acids. CDR3 protein: CASSGGYEQYF. CDR3 nucleotide sequence: TGCGCCAGCAGCGGGGGCTACGAGCAGTACTTC. Together with reference TRBV5-1 and TRBJ2-7, the CDR3 gives the full variable domain: KAGVTQTPRYLIKTRGQQVTLSCSPISGHRSVSWYQQTPGQGLQFLFEYFSETQRNKGNFPGRFSGRQFSNSRSEMNVSTLELGDSALYLCASSGGYEQYFGPGTRLTVT.

The CDR3: CATSVDKLGEQYF. The CDR3 DNA sequence: TGTGCCACCAGCGTCGATAAACTGGGAGAGCAGTACTTC. The chain carries TRBV15 and TRBJ2-7, with D hard to call. V was trimmed by 5 bases and J by 7 bases, leaving 15 bases between them. CDR3 length equals 13 residues. The germline gives CDR1 LNHNV, CDR2 YYDKDF (reference sequence).

V and J are TRBV7-8 and TRBJ2-7, with D possibly matching TRBD2 (6 bases). The CDR3 loop spans 13 amino acids. From germline, CDR1 is SGHVS and CDR2 FQNEAQ. V lost 5 bases, J lost 3 bases, and 11 bases lay in between. The CDR3 DNA sequence: TGTGCCAGCAGCACCCGGGACTTCTACGAGCAGTACTTC. Translation gives CASSTRDFYEQYF.

DNA for the CDR3: TGTGCCAGCAGCGTATTACAGGGCATGAACACTGAAGCTTTCTTT. Protein product: CASSVLQGMNTEAFF. This chain uses TRBV9 with TRBJ1-1, with a possible D match to TRBD1 (6 bases). There are 15 residues in the CDR3. Trimming left V 1 base short and J 0 bases short, with 10 bases between. Germline lookup yields CDR1 SGDLS and CDR2 YYNGEE.

This CDR3 reads CASRARDNQNIQYF. CDR3 nucleotides: TGTGCCAGCAGAGCCCGGGACAACCAAAACATTCAGTACTTC. This chain uses TRBV2 with TRBJ2-4; D is perhaps TRBD1 (6 bases). This CDR3 has 14 amino acids. V lost 6 bases to trimming and J lost 5 bases, with 14 bases between them. The germline V gene has CDR1 SNHLY and CDR2 FYNNEI. Filled out from reference TRBV2 and TRBJ2-4, the complete variable domain reads EPEVTQTPSHQVTQMGQEVILRCVPISNHLYFYWYRQILGQKVEFLVSFYNNEISEKSEIFDDQFSVERPDGSNFTLKIRSTKLEDSAMYFCASRARDNQNIQYFGAGTRLSVL.

The J gene is TRBJ2-5, the V gene TRBV7-2; 12 nucleotides line up with TRBD2. The CDR3 runs 19 residues. Germline V gene lookup returns CDR1 SGHTA and CDR2 FQGNSA. V lost 4 bases to trimming and J lost 2 bases; unmatched junction nucleotides: 14. CDR3 in amino acids: CASSSPRASGRDKQETQYF. The CDR3 region has the DNA TGTGCCAGCAGCTCTCCTAGGGCTAGCGGGAGGGACAAGCAAGAGACCCAGTACTTC.

The V call is TRBV30, the J call TRBJ1-5; D is possibly TRBD1 (5 bases). This CDR3 has 14 amino acids. The germline V gene has CDR1 GTSNPN and CDR2 SVGIG (reference sequence). V was trimmed by 5 bases and J by 0 bases, leaving 11 bases between them. CDR3 amino acids: CAWGRTLSNQPQHF. The CDR3 region has the DNA TGTGCCTGGGGCCGGACACTTAGCAATCAGCCCCAGCATTTT.

The chain has TRBV29-1 and TRBJ2-7; the match to TRBD2 covers 10 bases. The length of the CDR3 is 13 residues. CDR1 is SQVTM and CDR2 is ANQGSEA in the germline V gene. V shed 4 bases and J 3 bases; nucleotides not matched to a gene: 3. CDR3 loop: CSVVLAGVYEQYF. In nucleotides, the CDR3 is TGCAGCGTTGTCCTAGCGGGAGTCTACGAGCAGTACTTC.

The chain recombines TRBV30 with TRBJ2-1; D call uncertain. In germline, CDR1 is GTSNPN, CDR2 SVGIG (reference sequence). V was pared by 2 bases and J by 9 bases, with 20 bases between. The CDR3 is made up of 15 amino acids. The CDR3 nucleotides read TGTGCCTGGAGTATTTACACTCCCGCCGCGAGTGAGCAGTTCTTC. Protein: CAWSIYTPAASEQFF.

The rearrangement links TRBV19 to TRBJ1-4; 10 bases align to TRBD1. The CDR3 sequence is 17 residues long. The germline V gene encodes CDR1 LNHDA and CDR2 SQIVND (reference sequence). The ends lost 4 bases at V and 5 bases at J; junction bases unmatched: 10. Written as DNA, the CDR3 is TGTGCCAGTAGTACGCGTCGACAGGGGGCGAACAATGAAAAACTGTTTTTT. Protein product: CASSTRRQGANNEKLFF. The full variable domain, in which reference TRBV19 and TRBJ1-4 provide the parts outside the CDR3, is DGGITQSPKYLFRKEGQNVTLSCEQNLNHDAMYWYRQDPGQGLRLIYYSQIVNDFQKGDIAEGYSVSREKKESFPLTVTSAQKNPTAFYLCASSTRRQGANNEKLFFGSGTQLSVL.

The gene calls are TRBV27 and TRBJ2-5; D is ambiguous. From germline, CDR1 is MNHEY and CDR2 SMNVEV (reference sequence). The CDR3 is 14 amino acids. Trimming stripped 2 bases from V and 1 base from J, with 8 bases between. The CDR3 protein is CASSLMAFQETQYF. CDR3 nucleotides: TGTGCCAGCAGTTTAATGGCCTTCCAAGAGACCCAGTACTTC.

The rearrangement links TRBV5-1 to TRBJ2-3, with 9 bases matching TRBD2. Trimming at V came to 8 bases and at J to 2 bases, leaving 6 bases not matched to a gene. CDR3 length: 14 residues. Germline assignment: CDR1 SGHRS and CDR2 YFSETQ. This CDR3 reads CASLAGGTTDTQYF. CDR3 DNA: TGCGCCAGTCTCGCGGGAGGGACCACAGATACGCAGTATTTT.